This record covers a single T cell receptor beta chain. CDR3 length equals 15 residues. J was trimmed by 4 bases and V by 6 bases; bases with no gene match: 5. The germline gives CDR1 MRHNA, CDR2 SNTAGT. This sample is drawn from a study of T cell changes during pregnancy in multiple sclerosis. Sequenced by immunoSEQ multiplex PCR; TCRdb stores in-frame clones only, minus some. The repertoire holds under 95,000 clones, with 80% to 95% as singletons. The gene calls are TRBV6-4 and TRBJ2-3; 12 bases map to TRBD2. The TCR sequence derives from a female donor with multiple sclerosis, enrolled in a pregnancy study. The source material was peripheral blood, sampled after pregnancy. The CDR3 is CASSPSGRAADTQYF. Here the CDR3 DNA reads TGTGCCAGCAGCCCTAGCGGGAGGGCCGCAGATACGCAGTATTTT.